The T cell receptor (beta chain) under discussion was sequenced for a study of vaccination and CD4 T cells after COVID-19. The overall study: For control cultures, the treatment was a CEFX pool, an HIV-1 Nef pool, or no peptide.

Treatment denoted: approximately 11-day PBMC culture with coronavirus spike peptide pools or control peptides (ViraFEST assay). An Oncomine TCR Beta short-read assay was used to sequence the DNA from cultured CD4+ T cells. The authors extracted genomic DNA from cultured CD4+ T cells. From the PCR reads, TCRdb called clonotypes with MiXCR, one entry per CDR3 protein. The repertoire holds 15,000 to 20,000 distinct CDR3 sequences, with less than 60% as singletons. Notes on this clonotype: Antigen specificity is unknown.

The clonotype comes from a human donor who had recovered from COVID-19. Sequenced input: CD4+ T cells from blood, cultured in vitro.

The CDR3: CASSSRGGEYEQYF. CDR3 in DNA: TGTGCCAGCAGCTCCAGGGGGGGTGAATACGAGCAGTACTTC. The chain joins TRBV7-6 to TRBJ2-7; either TRBD1 or TRBD2 may supply D (7 bases each). This CDR3 comprises 14 residues. The V gene lost 4 bases and the J gene lost 4 bases, with 14 bases spanning the gap. Germline V gene data show CDR1 as SGHVS and CDR2 as FNYEAQ. Full variable domain (remainder filled in from reference TRBV7-6 and TRBJ2-7): GAGVSQSPRYKVTKRGQDVALRCDPISGHVSLYWYRQALGQGPEFLTYFNYEAQQDKSGLPNDRFSAERPEGSISTLTIQRTEQRDSAMYRCASSSRGGEYEQYFGPGTRLTVT.